These T cell receptor beta chains were read from a single sample in a study of early T cells in non-severe SARS-CoV-2 infection. TCRdb fed the 5' RACE reads into MiXCR, producing one record per CDR3 protein. In the table there are about 83,000 distinct CDR3 sequences, about 10% of which are singletons. Sample: whole blood, taken at baseline. Receptor source: an adult who was a healthcare worker with PCR-confirmed SARS-CoV-2 infection or an uninfected control (not recorded which). Both conserved end residues are trimmed from each CDR3. D genes are given only for firm matches.

d_call | j_call | v_call | cdr3_aa
- | TRBJ2-3 | TRBV2 | ASSEGHRTDTQY
- | TRBJ1-4 | TRBV20-1 | SPWGLNEKLF
- | TRBJ2-2 | TRBV4-2 | ASSPHRRNSANTGELF
TRBD1 | TRBJ2-7 | TRBV20-1 | SAPRGDRAY
- | TRBJ2-6 | TRBV6-4 | ASSDSGISGANVLT
TRBD1 | TRBJ1-1 | TRBV18 | ASSPQGASNTEAF
- | TRBJ2-5 | TRBV6-2/TRBV6-3 | ASSYSAGQY
- | TRBJ2-7 | TRBV9 | ASSAGDFLPYEQY
- | TRBJ2-7 | TRBV28 | ASSKSGSRASEQY
TRBD1 | TRBJ2-2 | TRBV10-3 | ASRHPTGATGELF
- | TRBJ2-5 | TRBV7-9 | ASSLTTGIKETQY
- | TRBJ2-4 | TRBV6-1 | ASTYFRGRENIQY
- | TRBJ2-7 | TRBV24-1 | ATSAPPGVEQY
- | TRBJ1-1 | TRBV11-3 | ASSEGEGRNTEAF
- | TRBJ1-4 | TRBV19 | ASSRTAQNEKLF
- | TRBJ2-1 | TRBV7-2 | ASSKRVGYNEQF
- | TRBJ1-5 | TRBV25-1 | ASSERGREQPQH
- | TRBJ1-1 | TRBV18 | ASSLTMDTEAF
- | TRBJ1-4 | TRBV18 | ASSPDAGGLF
- | TRBJ2-3 | TRBV7-9 | ASSLESYTQY
- | TRBJ1-5 | TRBV12-3/TRBV12-4 | ASSLDLGNQPQH
TRBD1 | TRBJ1-2 | TRBV19 | ATFPRTGDGYT
- | TRBJ2-7 | TRBV28 | ASSLRLEGGGGEQY
TRBD2 | TRBJ2-2 | TRBV2 | ASSPGLAAGELF
- | TRBJ2-1 | TRBV11-3 | ASSRDSYNEQF
- | TRBJ2-1 | TRBV6-6 | ATAAVNEQF
- | TRBJ2-3 | TRBV29-1 | SVTLTKGGTQY
TRBD2 | TRBJ2-7 | TRBV28 | ASSLPGRAPYEQY
TRBD1 | TRBJ2-5 | TRBV7-9 | ASSFPRTGEYRETQY
- | TRBJ2-1 | TRBV27 | ASRNKGFYNEQF
- | TRBJ1-2 | TRBV28 | ASSFWVWKGRGYGYT
TRBD2 | TRBJ2-3 | TRBV20-1 | SARPGTSGRRADTQY